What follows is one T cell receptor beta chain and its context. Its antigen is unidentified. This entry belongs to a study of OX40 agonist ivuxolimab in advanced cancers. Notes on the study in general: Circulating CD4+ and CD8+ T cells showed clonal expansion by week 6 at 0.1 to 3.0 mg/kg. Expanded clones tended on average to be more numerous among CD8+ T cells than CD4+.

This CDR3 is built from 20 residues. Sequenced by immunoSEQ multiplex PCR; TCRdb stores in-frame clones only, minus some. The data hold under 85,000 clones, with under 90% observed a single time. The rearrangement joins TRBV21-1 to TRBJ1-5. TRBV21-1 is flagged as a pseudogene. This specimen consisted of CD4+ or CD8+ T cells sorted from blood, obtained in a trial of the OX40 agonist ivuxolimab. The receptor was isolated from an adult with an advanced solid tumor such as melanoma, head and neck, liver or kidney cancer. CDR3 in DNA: TGTGCCAGCAGCAAACCTCGGGGGAGGGGGCAGGCGACGAGCAATCAGCCCCAGCATTTT. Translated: CASSKPRGRGQATSNQPQHF.